A single sample gave rise to the 5 T cell receptor beta chains below, sequenced in a study of blood T cell repertoires in COVID-19. The method was immunoSEQ multiplex PCR; TCRdb's version includes in-frame clones alone and lacks a portion of them. The sample contains hundreds of thousands of clones, 70% to 90% of which appear only once. Sequenced sample: PBMCs or T cells enriched from blood (not recorded which). All receptors derive from a woman in her thirties or forties with acute COVID-19.

V is TRBV3-1 (or the pseudogene TRBV3-2) and J is TRBJ1-1; no reliable D call. Per the germline V gene, CDR1 is LGHDT and CDR2 is YNNKEL (reference sequence). V was pared by 2 bases and J by 11 bases, with 9 bases between. The CDR3 is made up of 11 amino acids. The CDR3 reads CASSQSAAAFF. CDR3 nucleotide sequence: TGTGCCAGCAGCCAAAGCGCGGCGGCTTTCTTT.

The rearrangement uses TRBV11-3 and TRBJ2-1; a weak D match, TRBD2 (6 bases). The V end was cut by 1 base, the J end by 9 bases, with 13 bases between. Germline CDR1 SGHNT, CDR2 YENEEA. The CDR3 extends over 14 amino acids. The CDR3 sequence is CASSLAGAVGEQFF. CDR3 DNA: TGTGCCAGCAGCTTAGCGGGAGCGGTTGGTGAGCAGTTCTTC.

The rearrangement links TRBV10-3 to TRBJ1-5; 7 bases agree with TRBD1. Germline V lookup: CDR1 ENHRY, CDR2 SYGVKD. Trimming removed 8 bases from V and 4 bases from J; junction bases left unmatched: 8. This CDR3 comprises 14 residues. Written as DNA, the CDR3 is TGTGCCATCCGCCAGGGGGACGGAAATCAGCCCCAGCATTTT. It yields the protein CAIRQGDGNQPQHF.

V usage is TRBV9 and J usage is TRBJ1-3; D is perhaps TRBD1 (5 bases). The CDR3 is 20 amino acids. V lost 0 bases to trimming and J lost 0 bases, with 22 bases between them. The V gene's germline CDR1 is SGDLS and CDR2 YYNGEE. DNA of the CDR3: TGTGCCAGCAGCGTAGGGGGCTGGGGGAGGAAGGGGAACTCTGGAAACACCATATATTTT. Protein: CASSVGGWGRKGNSGNTIYF.

The chain combines TRBV19 with TRBJ1-6, with D unresolved. The CDR3 loop spans 12 amino acids. Deletions cut 2 bases from V and 7 bases from J, with 3 bases between. The germline V gene has CDR1 LNHDA and CDR2 SQIVND (reference sequence). CDR3 loop: CASSIRNSPLHF. As DNA, the CDR3 is TGTGCCAGTAGTATACGGAATTCACCCCTCCACTTT.